This TCR beta chain was documented in a study of shared clonotypes between healthy human individuals. On this clone: Other nucleotide sequences from this sample produce the same CDR3.

The table came from immunoSEQ multiplex PCR; TCRdb's copy has only in-frame clones and leaves some out. The table has 2 million to 2.5 million clones, roughly 90% seen once. A CD45RA-negative memory subset and a CD45RA+ naive subset were separated from the CD4+ cells. From germline, CDR1 is MDHEN and CDR2 SYDVKM. The V and J ends lost 7 bases and 0 bases, in that order; junction bases with no gene match: 5. The CDR3 loop spans 15 amino acids. The gene calls are TRBV28 and TRBJ2-7; 11 nucleotides line up with TRBD2. Specimen: naive CD4+ T cells from PBMCs. Subset specified: CD45RA+ positively selected. This sequence originates from a man aged 18 to 30 in good health. Some clones in this sample may be carry-over from other donors' samples. The CDR3 DNA reads TGTGCCAGCACCACAACTAGCGGGAGCTCCTACGAGCAGTACTTC. It encodes CASTTTSGSSYEQYF.